A single sample is the source of the 6 T cell receptor beta chains below, sequenced in a study of tumor and adjacent non-tumor tissue in lung cancer. This sample's RNA came from whole unsorted tissue. TCRbeta libraries were built with three rounds of nested PCR, modified from ARM-PCR. Each CDR3 protein gets one entry after TCRdb re-called the multiplex PCR reads with MiXCR. This repertoire shows fewer than 130,000 distinct CDR3 sequences, over 75% found once; its top ten account for 20% to 25%. The sequenced material came from lung tumor tissue. All receptors derive from a man between 65 and 85 years old with non-small cell lung cancer.

The rearrangement links TRBV10-3 to TRBJ1-6; D is possibly TRBD1 (5 bases). The CDR3 is 14 residues long. Germline CDR1 ENHRY, CDR2 SYGVKD. V gave up 6 bases and J gave up 9 bases, with 15 bases separating them. For the CDR3, the DNA is TGTGCCATCAGGCCCGGGACGAATATTTCACCCCTCCACTTT. Its protein product is CAIRPGTNISPLHF.

As to this clonotype: One junction end does not reproduce the germline sequence, and a read error may be involved. The chain joins TRBV11-1 to TRBJ1-1; weak D call: TRBD1 (6 bases). There are 14 residues in the CDR3. Germline loops: CDR1 SGHAT, CDR2 FQDESV (reference sequence). Here the CDR3 reads CASSQGKRNTEAFF. CDR3 in DNA: TGTGCCAGCAGCCAGGGGAAAAGAAACACTGAAGCTTTCTTC.

The sample holds a few counts of this clonotype. This may come from a read error, since a much larger clone is one base off. The rearrangement uses TRBV5-4 and TRBJ2-5; D unclear. The CDR3 extends over 11 amino acids. The germline V gene encodes CDR1 SGHNT and CDR2 YYREEE (reference sequence). The CDR3 nucleotides read TGTGCCAACAGCTTAGGGGAGACCCAGTACTTC. Amino acids: CANSLGETQYF.

The chain recombines TRBV6-1 with TRBJ2-1, with D possibly TRBD1 on 6 matching bases. This CDR3 has 15 amino acids. V gave up 7 bases and J gave up 9 bases, with 22 bases separating them. Per the germline V gene, CDR1 is MNHNS and CDR2 is SASEGT. The chain's CDR3 is CASNDPGAGEGEQFF. Here the CDR3 DNA reads TGTGCCAGCAACGATCCCGGGGCAGGGGAAGGTGAGCAGTTCTTC.

Comment on this clonotype: One junction end does not reproduce the germline sequence, and a read error may be involved. The chain carries TRBV6-2 or TRBV6-3 and TRBJ2-5, with 8 bases that match TRBD1. CDR1 is MNHEY and CDR2 is SVGEGT in the germline V gene. The CDR3 covers 16 residues. The CDR3 loop is CASSYHGQGTQETQYF. The CDR3 DNA sequence: TGTGCCAGTAGTTACCACGGACAGGGCACCCAAGAGACCCAGTACTTC.

With regard to this clonotype: A much larger clone differs from this one at a single base, so this may be a read error. The rearrangement links TRBV20-1 to TRBJ1-3; 10 bases are shared with TRBD1. The CDR3 totals 14 residues. Germline CDR1 DFQATT, CDR2 SNEGSKA (reference sequence). CDR3 sequence reads: CSAPPTGGGNIIYF. CDR3 nucleotide sequence: TGCAGTGCTCCTCCGACAGGGGGCGGGAACATCATATATTTT.